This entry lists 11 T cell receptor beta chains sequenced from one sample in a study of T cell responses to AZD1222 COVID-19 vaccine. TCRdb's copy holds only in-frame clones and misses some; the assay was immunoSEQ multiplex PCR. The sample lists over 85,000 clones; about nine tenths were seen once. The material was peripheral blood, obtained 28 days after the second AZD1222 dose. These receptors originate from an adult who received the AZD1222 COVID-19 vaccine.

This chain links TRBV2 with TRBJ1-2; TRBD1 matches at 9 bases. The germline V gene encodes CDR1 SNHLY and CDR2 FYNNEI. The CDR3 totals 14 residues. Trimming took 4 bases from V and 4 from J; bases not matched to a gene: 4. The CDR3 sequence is CASSGDRASYGYTF. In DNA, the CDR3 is TGTGCCAGCAGTGGGGACAGGGCAAGCTATGGCTACACCTTC.

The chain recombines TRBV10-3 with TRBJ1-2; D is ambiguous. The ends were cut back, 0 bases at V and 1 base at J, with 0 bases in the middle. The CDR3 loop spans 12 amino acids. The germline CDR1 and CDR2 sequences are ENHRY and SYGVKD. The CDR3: CAISESNYGYTF. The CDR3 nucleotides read TGTGCCATCAGTGAGTCTAACTATGGCTACACCTTC.

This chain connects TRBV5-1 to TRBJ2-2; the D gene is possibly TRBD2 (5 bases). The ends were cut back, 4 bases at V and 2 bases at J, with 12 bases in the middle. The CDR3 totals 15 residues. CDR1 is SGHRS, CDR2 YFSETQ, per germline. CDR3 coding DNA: TGCGCCAGCAGCACCTATCTAGCAAACACCGGGGAGCTGTTTTTT. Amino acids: CASSTYLANTGELFF.

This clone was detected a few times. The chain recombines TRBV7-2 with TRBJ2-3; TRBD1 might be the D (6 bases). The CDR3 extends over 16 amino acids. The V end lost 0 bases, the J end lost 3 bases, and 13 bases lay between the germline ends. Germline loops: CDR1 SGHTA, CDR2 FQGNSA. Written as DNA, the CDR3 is TGTGCCAGCAGCTTAGCTCTGGGGGCGAATACAGATACGCAGTATTTT. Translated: CASSLALGANTDTQYF.

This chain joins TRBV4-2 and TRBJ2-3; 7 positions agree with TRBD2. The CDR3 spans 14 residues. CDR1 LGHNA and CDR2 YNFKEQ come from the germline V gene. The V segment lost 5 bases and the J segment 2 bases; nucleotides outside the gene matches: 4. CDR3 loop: CASSGLGNTDTQYF. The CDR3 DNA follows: TGTGCCAGCAGCGGACTAGGGAACACAGATACGCAGTATTTT.

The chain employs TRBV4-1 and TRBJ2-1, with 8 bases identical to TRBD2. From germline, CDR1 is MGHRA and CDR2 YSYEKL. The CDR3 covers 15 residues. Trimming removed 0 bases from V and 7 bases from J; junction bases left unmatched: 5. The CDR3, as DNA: TGCGCCAGCAGCCAAGAGGGGACTAGTCCGAATGAGCAGTTCTTC. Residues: CASSQEGTSPNEQFF.

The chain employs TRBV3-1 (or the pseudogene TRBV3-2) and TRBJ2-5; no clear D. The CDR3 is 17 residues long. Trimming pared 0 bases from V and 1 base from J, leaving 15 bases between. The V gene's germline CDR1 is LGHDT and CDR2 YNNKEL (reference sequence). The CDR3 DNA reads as TGTGCCAGCAGCCAAGATCTTGGTGGCAGCCCCCAAGAGACCCAGTACTTC. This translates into CASSQDLGGSPQETQYF.

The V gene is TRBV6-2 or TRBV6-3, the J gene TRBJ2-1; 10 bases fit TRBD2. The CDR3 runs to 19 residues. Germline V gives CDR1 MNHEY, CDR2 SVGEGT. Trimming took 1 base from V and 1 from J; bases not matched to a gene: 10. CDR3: CASSYLELSGGASYNEQFF. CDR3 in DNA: TGTGCCAGCAGTTACTTAGAACTGAGCGGGGGGGCGTCCTACAATGAGCAGTTCTTC.

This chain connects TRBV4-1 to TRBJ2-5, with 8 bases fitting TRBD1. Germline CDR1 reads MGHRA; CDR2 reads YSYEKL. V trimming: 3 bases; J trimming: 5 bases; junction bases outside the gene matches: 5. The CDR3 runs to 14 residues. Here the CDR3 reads CASSQLGQGETQYF. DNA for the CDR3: TGCGCCAGCAGCCAGCTCGGACAGGGTGAGACCCAGTACTTC.

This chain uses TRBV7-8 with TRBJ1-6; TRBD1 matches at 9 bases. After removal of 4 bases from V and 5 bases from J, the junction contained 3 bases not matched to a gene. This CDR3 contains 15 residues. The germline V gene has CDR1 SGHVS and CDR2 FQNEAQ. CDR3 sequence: CASSSRTGDNSPLHF. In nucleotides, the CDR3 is TGTGCCAGCAGCTCACGGACAGGGGATAATTCACCCCTCCACTTT.

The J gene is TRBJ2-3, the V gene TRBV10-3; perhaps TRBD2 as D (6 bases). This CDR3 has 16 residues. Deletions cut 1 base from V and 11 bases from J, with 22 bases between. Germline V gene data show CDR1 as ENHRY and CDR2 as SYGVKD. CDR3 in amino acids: CAISEFRLGSSEGQYF. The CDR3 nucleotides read TGTGCCATCAGTGAGTTCCGACTAGGGAGTTCGGAAGGGCAGTATTTT.